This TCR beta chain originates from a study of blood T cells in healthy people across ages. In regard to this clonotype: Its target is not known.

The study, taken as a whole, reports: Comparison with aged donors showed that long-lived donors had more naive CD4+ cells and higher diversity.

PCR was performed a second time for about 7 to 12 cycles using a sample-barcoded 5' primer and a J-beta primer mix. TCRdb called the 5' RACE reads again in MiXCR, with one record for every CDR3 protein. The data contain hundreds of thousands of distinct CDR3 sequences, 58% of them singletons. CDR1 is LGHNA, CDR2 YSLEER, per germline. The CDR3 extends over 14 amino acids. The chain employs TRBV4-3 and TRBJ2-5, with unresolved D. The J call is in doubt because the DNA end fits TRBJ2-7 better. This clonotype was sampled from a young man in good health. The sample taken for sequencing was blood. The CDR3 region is CASSQVGVFSEQYF. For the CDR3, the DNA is TGCGCCAGCAGCCAAGTAGGTGTGTTTTCCGAGCAGTACTTC.